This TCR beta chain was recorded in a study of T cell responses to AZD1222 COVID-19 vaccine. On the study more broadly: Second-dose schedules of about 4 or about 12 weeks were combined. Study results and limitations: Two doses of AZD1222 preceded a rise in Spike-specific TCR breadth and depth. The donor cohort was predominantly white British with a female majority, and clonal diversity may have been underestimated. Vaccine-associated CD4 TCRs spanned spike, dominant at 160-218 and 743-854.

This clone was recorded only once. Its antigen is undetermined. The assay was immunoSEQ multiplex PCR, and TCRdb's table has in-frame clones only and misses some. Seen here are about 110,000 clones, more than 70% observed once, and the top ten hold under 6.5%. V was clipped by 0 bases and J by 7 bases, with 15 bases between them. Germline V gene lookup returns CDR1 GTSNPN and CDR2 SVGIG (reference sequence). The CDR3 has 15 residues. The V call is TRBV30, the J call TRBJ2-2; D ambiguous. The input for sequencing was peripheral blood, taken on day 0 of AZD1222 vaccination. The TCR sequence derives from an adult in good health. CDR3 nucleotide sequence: TGTGCCTGGAGTGTACACCCCCGTCAAATCGGGGAGCTGTTTTTT. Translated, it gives CAWSVHPRQIGELFF.